These 3 T cell receptor beta chains share one sample of origin, sequenced in a study of T cell responses to AZD1222 COVID-19 vaccine. Libraries were prepared by immunoSEQ multiplex PCR; TCRdb keeps only in-frame clonotypes and omits some of them. The table includes about 160,000 clones, roughly nine tenths detected once. This sample comprised peripheral blood, obtained on day 0 of MenACWY control vaccination. These receptors all stem from an adult in good health.

The chain joins TRBV6-6 to TRBJ2-2; D unclear. Germline CDR1 and CDR2: MNHNY and SVGAGI (reference sequence). This CDR3 region has 15 residues. Trimming cost V 5 bases and J 5 bases, with 15 bases left between them. The CDR3, as DNA: TGTGCCAGCAGTAATTGGGGTGGTCGGACCGGGGAGCTGTTTTTT. This codes for CASSNWGGRTGELFF.

The rearrangement links TRBV6-1 to TRBJ1-2; D is unresolved. V was trimmed by 0 bases and J by 3 bases, leaving 11 bases between them. CDR1 is MNHNS, CDR2 SASEGT, per germline. The CDR3 covers 15 residues. The CDR3 sequence is CASSEAVRNYYGYTF. CDR3 nucleotides: TGTGCCAGCAGTGAAGCGGTGCGGAATTACTATGGCTACACCTTC.

The chain couples TRBV6-5 to TRBJ2-7, with 8 bases matching TRBD1. The germline V gene has CDR1 MNHEY and CDR2 SVGAGI. This CDR3 contains 12 residues. The V gene end was trimmed by 9 bases and the J gene end by 6 bases; junction bases not matched to a gene: 7. The CDR3 spells CASMDRVGEQYF. The CDR3 coding sequence is TGTGCCAGTATGGACAGGGTAGGCGAGCAGTACTTC.